The 22 T cell receptor beta chains in this list originate from one sample, sequenced in a study of blood T cell repertoires in COVID-19. Some clones are missing from TCRdb's copy, which holds only in-frame ones; the method was immunoSEQ multiplex PCR. The data show 540,000 or so clones, 85% to 90% seen once. Sequencing was done on a sample of peripheral blood. These receptors came from a woman aged 45-60 years with COVID-19, enrolled during active disease.

The chain combines TRBV24-1 with TRBJ2-2; possibly TRBD2 for D (7 bases). The CDR3 is 18 amino acids. Trimming removed 0 bases at V and 1 base at J, with 14 bases between. Per the germline V gene, CDR1 is KGHDR and CDR2 is SFDVKD. The CDR3: CATSDLDLRGLNTGELFF. DNA of the CDR3: TGTGCCACCAGTGATTTGGATCTGCGGGGGCTGAACACCGGGGAGCTGTTTTTT.

This chain uses TRBV10-1 with TRBJ1-5; D is perhaps TRBD1 (6 bases). CDR3 length equals 16 residues. Germline assignment: CDR1 WNHNN and CDR2 SYGVQD (reference sequence). Trimming pared 8 bases from V and 4 bases from J, leaving 21 bases between. The CDR3 DNA reads TGCGCCAGCGGGAAATTGTTCAGCACAGGGAATCAGCCCCAGCATTTT. Encoded protein: CASGKLFSTGNQPQHF.

The chain joins TRBV5-6 to TRBJ2-3; TRBD1 might be the D (6 bases). CDR1 and CDR2 from the germline V gene are SGHDT and YYEEEE. This CDR3 has 15 residues. Deletions cut 1 base from V and 4 bases from J, with 13 bases between. The DNA for the CDR3 is TGTGCCAGCAGCTTGAAGGCCAGGGGCCCAGATACGCAGTATTTT. Translating gives CASSLKARGPDTQYF.

The genes are TRBV12-3 or TRBV12-4 and TRBJ1-4; D gene ambiguous. There are 13 residues in the CDR3. Deletions cut 3 bases from V and 3 bases from J, with 5 bases between. The CDR3 DNA reads TGTGCCAGCAGTTTCGGGGCTAATGAAAAACTGTTTTTT. Amino acids: CASSFGANEKLFF.

This clone is a singleton in its sample. The chain joins TRBV7-9 to TRBJ1-4; D is uncertain. Per the germline V gene, CDR1 is SEHNR and CDR2 is FQNEAQ (reference sequence). The CDR3 totals 9 residues. Trimming left V 10 bases short and J 6 bases short, with 3 bases between. CDR3 DNA: TGTGCCATCGATGAAAAACTGTTTTTT. Amino acids: CAIDEKLFF.

This chain links TRBV2 with TRBJ1-1; D unclear. CDR3 length: 14 residues. Germline loops: CDR1 SNHLY, CDR2 FYNNEI. V was pared by 6 bases and J by 1 base, with 12 bases between. The CDR3: CASRGHDGNTEAFF. The CDR3 region has the DNA TGTGCCAGCAGGGGCCACGACGGGAACACTGAAGCTTTCTTT.

The chain combines TRBV5-1 with TRBJ1-5, with TRBD1 as a possible D gene (6 bases). The CDR3 length is 16 residues. Deletions cut 8 bases from V and 4 bases from J, with 22 bases between. CDR1 SGHRS and CDR2 YFSETQ come from the germline V gene. The CDR3 bases are TGCGCCAGTATCATAGGGGACATTCAGAAAAATCAGCCCCAGCATTTT. As protein: CASIIGDIQKNQPQHF.

This sequence joins TRBV18 and TRBJ2-1; 12 bases agree with TRBD2. V trimming: 3 bases; J trimming: 12 bases; junction bases outside the gene matches: 21. In germline, CDR1 is KGHSH, CDR2 LQKENI. The CDR3 totals 19 residues. CDR3 loop: CASSPGPPGPAGLAGSQFF. CDR3 coding DNA: TGTGCCAGCTCACCCGGACCTCCGGGGCCCGCCGGACTAGCGGGGTCGCAGTTCTTC. The entire variable domain, with the rest obtained from reference TRBV18 and TRBJ2-1, is as follows: NAGVMQNPRHLVRRRGQEARLRCSPMKGHSHVYWYRQLPEEGLKFMVYLQKENIIDESGMPKERFSAEFPKEGPSILRIQQVVRGDSAAYFCASSPGPPGPAGLAGSQFFGPGTRLTVL.

V is TRBV6-5 and J is TRBJ1-5; 7 bases agree with TRBD1. The CDR3 runs 15 residues. The germline V gene has CDR1 MNHEY and CDR2 SVGAGI. V shed 0 bases, J shed 6 bases, and the junction held 5 bases outside the gene matches. CDR3 in DNA: TGTGCCAGCAGTTACTCGAGGGGGCAGGGTCAGCCCCAGCATTTT. It translates to CASSYSRGQGQPQHF.

CDR3 residues: CASSEAGRIRRGGYTF. Here the CDR3 DNA reads TGTGCCAGCAGTGAAGCAGGGAGGATACGGAGGGGCGGCTACACCTTC. The chain couples TRBV6-1 to TRBJ1-2; TRBD1 is a possible D gene (5 bases). Trimming left V 0 bases short and J 8 bases short, with 19 bases between. This CDR3 comprises 16 residues. Germline CDR1 and CDR2: MNHNS and SASEGT.

The chain is built from TRBV11-3 and TRBJ2-2, with TRBD2 matching over 7 bases. CDR3 length: 17 residues. The V segment lost 1 base and the J segment 3 bases; nucleotides outside the gene matches: 8. Germline assignment: CDR1 SGHNT and CDR2 YENEEA. CDR3 sequence: CASSLARTSQDTGELFF. CDR3 coding DNA: TGTGCCAGCAGCTTAGCCAGGACTAGTCAGGACACCGGGGAGCTGTTTTTT. The entire variable domain, with the rest obtained from reference TRBV11-3 and TRBJ2-2, is as follows: EAGVVQSPRYKIIEKKQPVAFWCNPISGHNTLYWYLQNLGQGPELLIRYENEEAVDDSQLPKDRFSAERLKGVDSTLKIQPAELGDSAVYLCASSLARTSQDTGELFFGEGSRLTVL.

In DNA form, the CDR3 reads TGTGCCAGCAGCTTAGTGGGACAACTATACAATGAGCAGTTCTTC. This encodes CASSLVGQLYNEQFF. The genes are TRBV7-8 and TRBJ2-1, with D possibly being TRBD1 (6 bases). V was trimmed by 1 base and J by 4 bases, leaving 11 bases between them. CDR1 and CDR2 (germline): SGHVS, FQNEAQ. The CDR3 length is 15 residues.

V usage is TRBV3-1 (or the pseudogene TRBV3-2) and J usage is TRBJ1-3, with a tentative D call TRBD1 (6 bases). Germline CDR1 reads LGHDT; CDR2 reads YNNKEL (reference sequence). V shed 0 bases and J shed 4 bases, with 25 bases lying between them. This CDR3 contains 20 residues. In DNA, the CDR3 is TGTGCCAGCAGCCAAGAAATGAGGGGCCAGACAGGTTTACCCGGAAACACCATATATTTT. Translated: CASSQEMRGQTGLPGNTIYF.

This chain links TRBV3-1 (or the pseudogene TRBV3-2) with TRBJ1-1; D is unclear. Germline CDR1 is LGHDT and CDR2 is YNNKEL (reference sequence). The V end was cut by 4 bases, the J end by 0 bases, with 9 bases between. The CDR3 spans 14 residues. The CDR3 sequence is CASSRVRMNTEAFF. CDR3 DNA sequence: TGTGCCAGCAGCCGCGTCAGGATGAACACTGAAGCTTTCTTT.

The chain combines TRBV30 with TRBJ1-4, with 9 bases matching TRBD1. The V and J ends lost 4 bases and 8 bases, in that order; junction bases with no gene match: 11. Germline CDR1 GTSNPN, CDR2 SVGIG (reference sequence). CDR3 size: 15 residues. CDR3 in DNA: TGTGCCTGGAATAACCGGGACAGGGTAAGGGAAAAACTGTTTTTT. It yields the protein CAWNNRDRVREKLFF.

Here the CDR3 reads CASSQEEALNTEAFF. CDR3 coding DNA: TGTGCCAGCAGCCAAGAAGAGGCCTTGAACACTGAAGCTTTCTTT. The genes are TRBV4-2 and TRBJ1-1; no clear D gene. The ends were cut back, 0 bases at V and 0 bases at J, with 8 bases in the middle. The V gene's germline CDR1 is LGHNA and CDR2 YNFKEQ. The CDR3 contains 15 residues.

The rearrangement uses TRBV15 and TRBJ1-4; the D is unclear. This CDR3 spans 17 amino acids. The V and J ends lost 1 base and 6 bases respectively, with 18 bases between them. CDR1 and CDR2 (germline): LNHNV, YYDKDF (reference sequence). CDR3 bases: TGTGCCACCAGCAGAGGTGGGGAGGCGTCGGGATATGAAAAACTGTTTTTT. Amino acid sequence: CATSRGGEASGYEKLFF.

The genes are TRBV27 and TRBJ1-2; 8 positions match TRBD1. Per the germline V gene, CDR1 is MNHEY and CDR2 is SMNVEV (reference sequence). The CDR3 is made up of 12 amino acids. J was trimmed by 6 bases and V by 7 bases; bases with no gene match: 4. CDR3 region: CASTDRVNGYTF. As DNA, the CDR3 is TGTGCCAGCACGGACAGGGTGAATGGCTACACCTTC.

This clone has just one count. The chain has TRBV24-1 and TRBJ1-5; 7 bases align to TRBD1. This CDR3 is built from 17 residues. Trimming at V came to 3 bases and at J to 0 bases, leaving 7 bases not matched to a gene. Germline values: CDR1 KGHDR, CDR2 SFDVKD. The CDR3 protein is CATSDGRQGYSNQPQHF. Here the CDR3 DNA reads TGTGCCACCAGTGATGGAAGACAGGGTTATAGCAATCAGCCCCAGCATTTT.

The J gene is TRBJ1-2, the V gene TRBV3-1 (or the pseudogene TRBV3-2); 8 nucleotides match TRBD1. After removal of 5 bases from V and 7 bases from J, the junction contained 9 bases not matched to a gene. The CDR3 runs to 14 residues. Germline loops: CDR1 LGHDT, CDR2 YNNKEL (reference sequence). The CDR3 region has the DNA TGTGCCAGCAGCTTCCAACAGGGGGGTCGTGGCTACACCTTC. This sequence encodes CASSFQQGGRGYTF.

This clone was seen a few times. Other DNA sequences in this sample translate to the same CDR3. This chain joins TRBV27 and TRBJ1-5; D perhaps matches TRBD1 (6 bases). Per germline, CDR1 MNHEY and CDR2 SMNVEV (reference sequence). This CDR3 contains 14 residues. Between the trimmed V and J ends, which lost 6 bases and 3 bases, there was a span of 12 bases. CDR3 nucleotide sequence: TGTGCCAGCAGCCCCGGACAGTTCAATCAGCCCCAGCATTTT. This codes for CASSPGQFNQPQHF.

The chain employs TRBV10-1 and TRBJ1-1; 7 bases match TRBD1. V gave up 2 bases and J gave up 8 bases; unmatched junction bases: 8. The CDR3 has 14 residues. Germline assignment: CDR1 WNHNN and CDR2 SYGVQD (reference sequence). Here the CDR3 reads CASSESQGVKEAFF. CDR3 coding DNA: TGCGCCAGCAGTGAGAGTCAGGGGGTCAAGGAAGCTTTCTTT.